This T cell receptor (beta chain) came from a study of blood T cells in healthy people across ages (dated by TCRdb to the mid-2010s). Some background on the complete study: In model experiments, roughly one uniquely barcoded TCR beta cDNA molecule per two T cells was captured by template switching. To track age-related changes in TCR beta repertoire diversity, the study relied on deep sequencing normalized with unique cDNA molecular identifiers. Four age groups were formed from the donors: young (average about 16 years), middle-aged (approximately 39), aged (around 68) and long-lived (less than 85). Using the same blood draw, the study looked at two additional independent replicas of 1 million unique cDNA reads for two donors, one aged 18 to 30 and the other aged 80 or older.

What the study reported, not specific to this receptor: As age increased, observed TCR beta diversity per million T cells dropped in a roughly linear way, and a significant reduction was already evident by age 40. Because the CMV infection status of the donors was unknown, age-related changes in expanded clonotypes may potentially have been confounded. The percentage of naive T cells measured by flow cytometry correlated strongly with observed TCR beta diversity. Conclusive comparison of naive and antigen-experienced compartments was prevented by the profiling of bulk unsorted PBMCs. The long-lived group showed more naive CD4+ T cells, fewer expanded clones and increased TCR diversity than the aged group, suggesting age selection. Total diversity estimates from one million sequenced T cells were considered lower bounds and underestimates.

Receptor amplification or capture employed 5' RACE. TCRdb lists the instrument as Illumina HiSeq 2500. A second PCR of about 7 to 12 cycles was performed with a sample-barcoded 5' primer and a J-beta primer mix. Each TCR beta cDNA molecule received a unique molecular identifier from a template-switch 5' adaptor carrying 12 random nucleotides. Each sample yielded at least 3 million CDR3-containing paired-end reads. All of the RNA was converted into first-strand cDNA using the Mint cDNA synthesis kit, with a TRBC-specific oligonucleotide serving as the primer. After uracil-DNA glycosylase treatment, a first 18-cycle PCR used universal primers M1SS and BC2_uni_R on all cDNA. Regarding the original processing steps: For normalization, 1 million high-quality reads were randomly selected from each sample, with every read carrying a distinct molecular identifier. Reads with shared molecular identifiers were discarded instead of being binned into consensus sequences. MiTCR, with a Q25 quality threshold and the strictest error-elimination algorithm, was used for CDR3 identification, clonotype clustering and error correction. Lower-bound total TCR beta diversity was estimated with a nonparametric unseen species model using Euler transformation. Using fastp at Q25 and MiXCR, TCRdb reprocessed the public reads and kept productive beta chains. Every entry covers one CDR3 protein and lists the most common genes and DNA from its rows. Clone size and V and J calls follow TCRdb, not the original study. Counted in this sample were more than 500,000 distinct CDR3 sequences; roughly a quarter of them appeared once. Of the sample, approximately 3.6% is held by the ten largest clones.

In regard to this clonotype: Its antigen is still unknown. Base qualities are not provided; no much larger clone lies one nucleotide away.

The donors were some 39 Caucasian individuals from Russia, aged 6 to 90 years, who were systemically healthy. Each donor gave approximately 9.4 milliliters of peripheral blood, drawn into EDTA-treated Vacutainer tubes. Ficoll-Paque density-gradient centrifugation was used to isolate PBMCs, with at least 7 million per sample. Total RNA, at least 6 micrograms per sample, was extracted from PBMCs with Trizol reagent. Naive CD45RAhigh/CD27high T cell percentages were measured by flow cytometry on a PBMC aliquot from every donor. Measured from the cysteine to the phenylalanine, the CDR3 is 15 residues long. Of the read, only the CDR3 DNA is kept; its 45 bases are in frame from base 1. From a lookup of the germline V gene (reference sequence), CDR1 and CDR2 are DFQATT and SNEGSKA. These sequences were also reported in another study, on T cells of mothers and their children. From the second report: The donors were nine systemically healthy Caucasian individuals, made up of three mothers and their six children. cDNA synthesis consumed the entire amount of extracted RNA, loaded at around 1.5 ug RNA in each 15 ul reaction. In the second PCR, the M1S primer introduced both the sample barcodes and 2-4 random nucleotides. Each mother yielded over 9.5 million TCR beta CDR3 reads and each child 2.5 million to 3 million reads. Thymic selection similarly shapes TCR recombination output in related and unrelated pairs, with minor effect from inherited differences. Normalized repertoire overlap was always slightly but never significantly higher in related than unrelated mother-child pairs. No persistent microchimeric T cell clones were detected, at a sensitivity of roughly 99 clones per million clonotypes. The study used deep NGS to compare TCR beta repertoires of mothers and children, seeking features distinguishing related mother-child pairs from unrelated individuals. Mothers averaged about 37 +/- 4 years of age and children averaged around 10 +/- 4 years. After adapter ligation with NEBNext reagents, the libraries were sequenced on Illumina HiSeq 2000 with 100+100 nt paired-end reads. To prevent cross-contamination, the mother and child libraries were prepared one month apart and sequenced in separate runs. Between about 500,000 and 2,100,000 distinct TCR beta clonotypes were identified per donor. Naive TCR beta clonotypes were estimated from low-frequency clonotypes matched to each donor's FACS-determined naive share, without sorting.

The TCR was taken from a boy aged 2 to 10 in good health. The chain is made from TRBV20-1 and TRBJ2-5, with 7 bases in between that match TRBD2. Gene TRBJ2-1 matches the end of the DNA better, so the J call may be wrong. Sequencing used blood. The bases are TGCAGTGCTAGAGATCGGCAGGGACTACACTATGAGCAGTTCTTC. It encodes CSARDRQGLHYEQFF.